The rows below give T cell receptor beta chains drawn from one sample of a study of T-cell memory formation after mild COVID-19. TCRdb reprocessed the 5' RACE reads via MiXCR and lists one record per CDR3 protein. The table lists some 600,000 distinct CDR3 sequences, about 18% of them singletons. Sequencing used PBMCs or a T cell subset sorted from them (not recorded which). These receptors came from an adult woman who had mild COVID-19 (a few samples of this study predate the infection). Cell type and time point are not known. CDR3s include the opening cysteine and the closing phenylalanine or tryptophan. The D gene is left open where the match is weak. Expanded clones are given a class, and other clones once, few, many or no size at all.

size: many
J: TRBJ1-2
D: TRBD1
V: TRBV4-1
DNA: TGCGCCAGCAGCCAAGTAGGGTCAGGGGGATCGGGCTACACCTTC
CDR3: CASSQVGSGGSGYTF

size: few
J: TRBJ2-4
D: -
V: TRBV3-1
DNA: TGTGCCAGCAGCCAGTGGGACTCGCCAGAGAGCGACATTCAGTACTTC
CDR3: CASSQWDSPESDIQYF

size: -
J: TRBJ2-7
D: -
V: TRBV20-1
DNA: TGCAGTGCCAAAGACAGTGACTTTTACGAGCAGTACTTC
CDR3: CSAKDSDFYEQYF

size: -
J: TRBJ1-1
D: -
V: TRBV28
DNA: TGTGCCAGCAGTTTCCTCGACAGAACTGAAGCTTTCTTT
CDR3: CASSFLDRTEAFF

size: many
J: TRBJ1-2
D: -
V: TRBV7-9
DNA: TGTGCCAGCAGCTTAGTCGGTACGGCGGACTATGGCTACACCTTC
CDR3: CASSLVGTADYGYTF

size: few
J: TRBJ2-7
D: TRBD2
V: TRBV10-3
DNA: TGTGCCATCAGTTTTGGAGTAGCGGGAGACGTGAGCGAGCAGTACTTC
CDR3: CAISFGVAGDVSEQYF

size: -
J: TRBJ1-5
D: TRBD1
V: TRBV7-9
DNA: TGTGCCAGCAGCTACTCCGGGACAGGGATCAATCAGCCCCAGCATTTT
CDR3: CASSYSGTGINQPQHF

size: -
J: TRBJ2-6
D: -
V: TRBV27
DNA: TGTGCCAGCAGTTTAAACATAGGGACTGGGGCCAACGTCCTGACTTTC
CDR3: CASSLNIGTGANVLTF

size: -
J: TRBJ2-1
D: -
V: TRBV24-1
DNA: TGTGCCACCAGTGATGCGGGACTTCTTAATGAGCAGTTCTTC
CDR3: CATSDAGLLNEQFF

size: many
J: TRBJ2-7
D: -
V: TRBV7-9
DNA: TGTGCCAGCAGTTTAGGGGGTCACGAGCAGTACTTC
CDR3: CASSLGGHEQYF

size: -
J: TRBJ2-7
D: TRBD2
V: TRBV6-2/TRBV6-3
DNA: TGTGCCAGCAGTCAGACTAGCGTCTACGAGCAGTACTTC
CDR3: CASSQTSVYEQYF

size: -
J: TRBJ2-5
D: -
V: TRBV18
DNA: TGTGCCAGCTCACCGCGAACGGGGATCCAAGAGACCCAGTACTTC
CDR3: CASSPRTGIQETQYF

size: -
J: TRBJ2-5
D: TRBD2
V: TRBV6-5
DNA: TGTGCCAGCAGTTCATTCGGGGAGATGGCTAGCGGGGGCCAAGAGACCCAGTACTTC
CDR3: CASSSFGEMASGGQETQYF

size: few
J: TRBJ1-6
D: -
V: TRBV11-2
DNA: TGTGCCAGCAGCTTAGCCGGGGGGGCAACCCTCCACTTT
CDR3: CASSLAGGATLHF

size: few
J: TRBJ2-5
D: TRBD1
V: TRBV6-6
DNA: TGTGCCAGCAGAAGACAGGGGGAAGAGACCCAGTACTTC
CDR3: CASRRQGEETQYF

size: few
J: TRBJ2-2
D: TRBD2
V: TRBV7-8
DNA: TGTGCCAGCAGCTGGAAAATAGCGGGGGGCCGGGCCGGGGAGCTGTTTTTT
CDR3: CASSWKIAGGRAGELFF

size: few
J: TRBJ2-2
D: TRBD1
V: TRBV12-3/TRBV12-4
DNA: TGTGCCAGCAGTCAGGGGGTACAGGGCGGGGAGCTGTTTTTT
CDR3: CASSQGVQGGELFF

size: -
J: TRBJ2-2
D: -
V: TRBV7-6
DNA: TGTGCCAGCAGCCTCCGGGACTCCGACACCGGGGAGCTGTTTTTT
CDR3: CASSLRDSDTGELFF

size: few
J: TRBJ1-5
D: -
V: TRBV6-1
DNA: TGTGCCAGCACCCAAAGGGGGGTTCAAGGCAATCAGCCCCAGCATTTT
CDR3: CASTQRGVQGNQPQHF

size: -
J: TRBJ1-1
D: TRBD1
V: TRBV29-1
DNA: TGCAGCGTTGGGGTCGGGACAGGGGGCCTTGGAACTGAAGCTTTCTTT
CDR3: CSVGVGTGGLGTEAFF

size: -
J: TRBJ2-2
D: -
V: TRBV20-1
DNA: TGCAGTGCTCCGGGACATAACACCGGGGAGCTGTTTTTT
CDR3: CSAPGHNTGELFF

size: -
J: TRBJ2-1
D: TRBD2
V: TRBV29-1
DNA: TGCAGCGTTGGCAGCGGGAGGCACAATGAGCAGTTCTTC
CDR3: CSVGSGRHNEQFF

size: few
J: TRBJ1-1
D: -
V: TRBV5-1
DNA: TGCGCCAGCAGCTTTGACCAGAACACTGAAGCTTTCTTT
CDR3: CASSFDQNTEAFF

size: many
J: TRBJ1-5
D: -
V: TRBV24-1
DNA: TGTGCCACCAGTGATTCGGGCAGGGGACACAATCAGCCCCAGCATTTT
CDR3: CATSDSGRGHNQPQHF

size: -
J: TRBJ2-2
D: -
V: TRBV29-1
DNA: TGCAGCGTTGTAAAAAACAGGGTCACCGGGGAGCTGTTTTTT
CDR3: CSVVKNRVTGELFF

size: few
J: TRBJ2-7
D: TRBD2
V: TRBV3-1
DNA: TGTGCCAGCAGCCAAGACTCTAGCGGTGAGCAGTACTTC
CDR3: CASSQDSSGEQYF

size: many
J: TRBJ2-4
D: -
V: TRBV5-1
DNA: TGCGCCAGCAGCTTGGGAGAGGGTATGGACATTCAGTACTTC
CDR3: CASSLGEGMDIQYF

size: -
J: TRBJ2-1
D: -
V: TRBV20-1
DNA: TGCAGTGCTAGAGGACTATTCTCCTACAATGAGCAGTTCTTC
CDR3: CSARGLFSYNEQFF

size: many
J: TRBJ2-5
D: -
V: TRBV29-1
DNA: TGCAGCGCCAGGGGTTTGGGGGAGACCCAGTACTTC
CDR3: CSARGLGETQYF

size: -
J: TRBJ2-5
D: -
V: TRBV20-1
DNA: TGCAGTGCTAGAGCTGTACAAGAGACCCAGTACTTC
CDR3: CSARAVQETQYF

size: -
J: TRBJ1-1
D: -
V: TRBV19
DNA: TGTGCCAGTAGTATAGCCAGGGTAGGAAACACTGAAGCTTTCTTT
CDR3: CASSIARVGNTEAFF

size: few
J: TRBJ2-1
D: TRBD2
V: TRBV5-1
DNA: TGCGCCAGCAGCTTGTTCCCTAGCGGGACCCGATCCTACAATGAGCAGTTCTTC
CDR3: CASSLFPSGTRSYNEQFF

size: -
J: TRBJ2-1
D: TRBD1
V: TRBV29-1
DNA: TGCAGCGTCGACACAGGGGGAGCCGCAAATGAGCAGTTCTTC
CDR3: CSVDTGGAANEQFF

size: -
J: TRBJ1-1
D: -
V: TRBV6-5
DNA: TGTGCCAGCAGTTACTCGGACAGCAGGGCTCTGAACACTGAAGCTTTCTTT
CDR3: CASSYSDSRALNTEAFF

size: -
J: TRBJ1-2
D: TRBD1
V: TRBV9
DNA: TGTGCCAGCAGCGTAGAGGGACAGGGTCCCTATGGCTACACCTTC
CDR3: CASSVEGQGPYGYTF

size: few
J: TRBJ2-7
D: -
V: TRBV19
DNA: TGTGCCAGTAGTAGTACAGGGCGCACCTACGAGCAGTACTTC
CDR3: CASSSTGRTYEQYF

size: -
J: TRBJ2-1
D: -
V: TRBV30
DNA: TGTGCCTGGAGTGGATGGACAAACTACAATGAGCAGTTCTTC
CDR3: CAWSGWTNYNEQFF

size: few
J: TRBJ1-1
D: -
V: TRBV25-1
DNA: TGTGCCAGCAGCGAATCTATAGAAGCTTTCTTT
CDR3: CASSESIEAFF

size: -
J: TRBJ2-5
D: TRBD2
V: TRBV7-8
DNA: TGTGCCAGCAGCTCAGGGACTAGAGAGACCCAGTACTTC
CDR3: CASSSGTRETQYF

size: few
J: TRBJ2-1
D: TRBD1
V: TRBV9
DNA: TGTGCCAGCAGCGCCGGGACAGGGGGCACAGGTGAGCAGTTCTTC
CDR3: CASSAGTGGTGEQFF

size: -
J: TRBJ1-2
D: TRBD1
V: TRBV20-1
DNA: TGCAGTGCTCGAGGGACAGGATTGTGGAGTGGCTACACCTTC
CDR3: CSARGTGLWSGYTF

size: few
J: TRBJ2-7
D: TRBD1
V: TRBV2
DNA: TGTGCCAGCAGTGCCCGGGACAGCGGTGCCGAGCAGTACTTC
CDR3: CASSARDSGAEQYF

size: -
J: TRBJ1-5
D: -
V: TRBV6-2/TRBV6-3
DNA: TGTGCCAGCAGTCAGGGGTTACATCAGCCCCAGCATTTT
CDR3: CASSQGLHQPQHF

size: -
J: TRBJ1-1
D: -
V: TRBV15
DNA: TGTGCCACCAGCAGAGTCAGCTTGAACACTGAAGCTTTCTTT
CDR3: CATSRVSLNTEAFF

size: few
J: TRBJ1-1
D: TRBD1
V: TRBV6-5
DNA: TGTGCCAGCAGTTACGTCGGCTACAGGGGAAGGGTGAACACTGAAGCTTTCTTT
CDR3: CASSYVGYRGRVNTEAFF

size: few
J: TRBJ2-7
D: -
V: TRBV5-1
DNA: TGCGCCAGCAGCTTGGAATTCAGGGGCCACGAGCAGTACTTC
CDR3: CASSLEFRGHEQYF

size: few
J: TRBJ2-7
D: -
V: TRBV7-6
DNA: TGTGCCAGCAGCTTAGCATCTCGAGAGCAGTACTTC
CDR3: CASSLASREQYF

size: few
J: TRBJ1-3
D: -
V: TRBV18
DNA: TGTGCCAGCTCACCACCGGTTCGCTCTGGAAACACCATATATTTT
CDR3: CASSPPVRSGNTIYF

size: -
J: TRBJ1-2
D: -
V: TRBV5-1
DNA: TGCGCCAGCAGCTCCGAACCACAGGGCTCATCGGCTGGCTACACCTTC
CDR3: CASSSEPQGSSAGYTF

size: few
J: TRBJ1-1
D: TRBD1
V: TRBV19
DNA: TGTGCCAGTAGCGACCCGAGGACAGGGGGCGACACTGAAGCTTTCTTT
CDR3: CASSDPRTGGDTEAFF

size: few
J: TRBJ2-5
D: TRBD2
V: TRBV20-1
DNA: TGCAGTGCTAGAGGCGGACTAGGTAAAGAGACCCAGTACTTC
CDR3: CSARGGLGKETQYF

size: few
J: TRBJ2-1
D: TRBD1
V: TRBV2
DNA: TGTGCCAGCACGGATGGACAGGGGGTTACGAATGAGCAGTTCTTC
CDR3: CASTDGQGVTNEQFF

size: few
J: TRBJ2-5
D: -
V: TRBV15
DNA: TGTGCCACCAGCCGCCGAGAATCGGAGACCCAGTACTTC
CDR3: CATSRRESETQYF

size: -
J: TRBJ1-2
D: -
V: TRBV5-5
DNA: TGTGCCAGCAGCACTCAAGGAAACTATGGCTACACCTTC
CDR3: CASSTQGNYGYTF

size: few
J: TRBJ2-2
D: TRBD2
V: TRBV5-4
DNA: TGTGCCAGCAGCGATACTAGCGGGGGGACCGGGGAGCTGTTTTTT
CDR3: CASSDTSGGTGELFF

size: many
J: TRBJ2-5
D: -
V: TRBV10-2
DNA: TGCGCCAGCAGCCACGGTCGAGAGACCCAGTACTTC
CDR3: CASSHGRETQYF

size: few
J: TRBJ1-1
D: -
V: TRBV25-1
DNA: TGTGCCAGCAGTTCCTCTAGGCGGTGGAGGGCTGAAGCTTTCTTT
CDR3: CASSSSRRWRAEAFF

size: few
J: TRBJ2-7
D: -
V: TRBV3-1
DNA: TGTGCCAGCAGCCGACAGGTCAACTCCTACGAGCAGTACTTC
CDR3: CASSRQVNSYEQYF

size: -
J: TRBJ1-1
D: -
V: TRBV30
DNA: TGTGCCTGTTACAGGGATCGAGCTGAAGCTTTCTTT
CDR3: CACYRDRAEAFF